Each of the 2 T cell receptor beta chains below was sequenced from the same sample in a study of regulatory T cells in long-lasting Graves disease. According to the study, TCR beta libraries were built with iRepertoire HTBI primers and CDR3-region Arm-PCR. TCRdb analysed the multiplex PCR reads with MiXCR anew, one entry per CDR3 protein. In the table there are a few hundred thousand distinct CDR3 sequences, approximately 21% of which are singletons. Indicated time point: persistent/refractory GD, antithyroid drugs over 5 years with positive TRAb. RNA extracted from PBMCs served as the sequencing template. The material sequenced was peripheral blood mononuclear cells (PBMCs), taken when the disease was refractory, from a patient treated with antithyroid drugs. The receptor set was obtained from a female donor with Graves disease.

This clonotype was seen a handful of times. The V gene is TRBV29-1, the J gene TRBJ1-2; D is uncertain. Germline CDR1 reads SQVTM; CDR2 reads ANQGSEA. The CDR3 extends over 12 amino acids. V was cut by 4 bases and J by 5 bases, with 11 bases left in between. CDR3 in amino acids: CSVGTAGYGYTF. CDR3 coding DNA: TGCAGCGTTGGGACGGCAGGATATGGCTACACCTTC.

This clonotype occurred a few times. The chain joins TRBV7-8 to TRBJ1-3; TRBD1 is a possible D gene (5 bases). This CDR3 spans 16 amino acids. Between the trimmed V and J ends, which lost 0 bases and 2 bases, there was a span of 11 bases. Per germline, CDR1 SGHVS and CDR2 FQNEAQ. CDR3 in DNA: TGTGCCAGCAGCTTAGCGTCCAGGGCGCCTGGAAACACCATATATTTT. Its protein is CASSLASRAPGNTIYF.